Shown below are 3 T cell receptor beta chains from a single sample sequenced in a study of blood T cell repertoires in COVID-19. The repertoire was sequenced with immunoSEQ multiplex PCR; TCRdb's copy has only in-frame clones and lacks some. The sample records some 170,000 clones, roughly 89% being singletons. Specimen: peripheral blood. These receptors all stem from a woman between 45 and 60 years old with acute or convalescent COVID-19.

This clone was found once. DNA of the CDR3: TGTGCCAGCAGCCAAGATACTAGCGGCAATGAGCAGTTCTTC. Amino acid sequence: CASSQDTSGNEQFF. The chain joins TRBV4-2 to TRBJ2-1, with TRBD2 matching 8 bases. Germline V lookup: CDR1 LGHNA, CDR2 YNFKEQ. The CDR3 length is 14 residues. V lost 0 bases to trimming and J lost 6 bases; unmatched junction nucleotides: 1.

V and J are TRBV19 and TRBJ1-6, with 9 positions matching TRBD1. This CDR3 is built from 15 residues. Germline assignment: CDR1 LNHDA and CDR2 SQIVND (reference sequence). V was clipped by 7 bases and J by 7 bases; unmatched bases: 8. The CDR3 DNA reads TGTGCCAGTACGTTGGGGACAGGGCCAAATTCACCCCTCCACTTT. It is translated as CASTLGTGPNSPLHF.

This chain uses TRBV3-1 (or the pseudogene TRBV3-2) with TRBJ1-2; weak D call: TRBD1 (6 bases). Trimming left V 2 bases short and J 7 bases short, with 17 bases between. CDR3 length equals 15 residues. Germline V gives CDR1 LGHDT, CDR2 YNNKEL (reference sequence). The CDR3 DNA sequence: TGTGCCAGCAGCCAAACCTTTGGTGGGGGCTCTGGCTACACCTTC. Amino acid sequence: CASSQTFGGGSGYTF.